This TCR beta chain was obtained from a study of regulatory T cells in long-lasting Graves disease. The time point was: newly diagnosed GD, antithyroid drugs for less than 3 months. With RNA extracted from PBMCs as input, the TCR library was made. Staff drew approximately 9.9 milliliters of peripheral blood into EDTA tubes. HTBI primers from iRepertoire and Arm-PCR of CDR3 regions yielded the TCR beta libraries. MiXCR, applied by TCRdb to the multiplex PCR reads, yields one record per CDR3 protein. Of some 500,000 distinct CDR3 sequences in the sample, 15% to 20% were seen once. V was clipped by 2 bases and J by 5 bases, with 9 bases between them. Germline V lookup: CDR1 MGHRA, CDR2 YSYEKL. This CDR3 is built from 13 residues. The same data also contributed to another study, on T cells in Graves' hyperthyroidism and ophthalmopathy.

The receptor was derived from a woman aged 40 to 65 with Graves disease. The rearrangement uses TRBV4-1 and TRBJ1-1, with D unclear. The sequences come from peripheral blood mononuclear cells (PBMCs), collected at new diagnosis, from a patient treated with antithyroid drugs. The CDR3 spells CASSQSPETEAFF. Written as DNA, the CDR3 is TGCGCCAGCAGCCAATCGCCGGAGACTGAAGCTTTCTTT.